Below, 24 T cell receptor beta chains from the same sample are listed, as sequenced in a study of OX40 agonist ivuxolimab in advanced cancers. The protocol was immunoSEQ multiplex PCR, while the TCRdb copy is restricted to in-frame clones and leaves out a portion. The table lists 45,000 to 70,000 clones, 75% to 90% of them singletons. Sample: CD4+ or CD8+ T cells sorted from blood, taken in a trial of the OX40 agonist ivuxolimab. These receptors all come from an adult with an advanced solid tumor such as melanoma, head and neck, liver or kidney cancer.

There are a few counts of this clone. This chain uses TRBV20-1 with TRBJ1-2, with D hard to call. Germline values: CDR1 DFQATT, CDR2 SNEGSKA (reference sequence). The V end was cut by 3 bases, the J end by 8 bases, with 7 bases between. This CDR3 has 10 amino acids. In DNA form, the CDR3 reads TGCAGTGCTAGTGAGGCGGGCTACACCTTC. Amino acid sequence: CSASEAGYTF.

This clone was counted a single time. This chain's CDR3 is CASSILPGTGGHEQYF. CDR3 DNA: TGTGCCAGTAGTATCCTTCCCGGGACAGGGGGCCACGAGCAGTACTTC. This chain connects TRBV19 to TRBJ2-7; TRBD1 matches at 12 bases. CDR3 length: 16 residues. Unmatched junction bases numbered 8, after V lost 3 bases and J lost 5 bases. The germline gives CDR1 LNHDA, CDR2 SQIVND (reference sequence).

V usage is TRBV27 and J usage is TRBJ2-5; D is perhaps TRBD1 (6 bases). Germline V gene data show CDR1 as MNHEY and CDR2 as SMNVEV (reference sequence). Trimming removed 5 bases at V and 3 bases at J, with 16 bases between. The CDR3 loop spans 15 amino acids. DNA for the CDR3: TGTGCCAGCAGTCCTACCCGGGACACGAAAGAGACCCAGTACTTC. Protein product: CASSPTRDTKETQYF.

V gene TRBV7-2 combines with J gene TRBJ2-1; 10 nucleotides line up with TRBD2. The CDR3 consists of 16 residues. V dropped 4 bases and J dropped 4; count of bases not matched to a gene: 7. Germline CDR1 and CDR2: SGHTA and FQGNSA. This CDR3 reads CASSSKRGGQYNEQFF. The DNA for the CDR3 is TGTGCCAGCAGCTCTAAGCGGGGGGGCCAATACAATGAGCAGTTCTTC.

The rearrangement uses TRBV28 and TRBJ1-2, with TRBD1 matching over 9 bases. CDR3 length: 14 residues. With V trimmed by 8 bases and J by 5 bases, 9 bases remained unmatched. Germline lookup yields CDR1 MDHEN and CDR2 SYDVKM. The CDR3 spells CASQGTGQEYGYTF. The DNA for the CDR3 is TGTGCCAGCCAGGGGACAGGGCAAGAGTATGGCTACACCTTC.

The chain employs TRBV19 and TRBJ2-1; 11 nucleotides match TRBD2. The junction had 2 bases not matched to a gene; V was cut back by 3 bases and J by 1 base. CDR1 and CDR2 from the germline V gene are LNHDA and SQIVND (reference sequence). This CDR3 is 16 amino acids long. The CDR3 loop reads CASSMSSGRSYNEQFF. CDR3 DNA: TGTGCCAGTAGTATGTCTAGCGGGAGGTCCTACAATGAGCAGTTCTTC.

This sequence joins TRBV6-1 and TRBJ2-3; TRBD1 is a possible D gene (5 bases). Germline lookup yields CDR1 MNHNS and CDR2 SASEGT. The CDR3 covers 13 residues. V was clipped by 4 bases and J by 2 bases, with 7 bases between them. CDR3 residues: CASSGQPTDTQYF. DNA of the CDR3: TGTGCCAGCAGTGGACAGCCCACAGATACGCAGTATTTT.

This chain connects TRBV6-1 to TRBJ2-5; 7 positions match TRBD2. Germline V gene data show CDR1 as MNHNS and CDR2 as SASEGT. CDR3 size: 14 residues. The V and J ends lost 5 bases and 4 bases, in that order; junction bases with no gene match: 7. CDR3 DNA sequence: TGTGCCAGCAGTTGGCAGGGAGGGACAGAGACCCAGTACTTC. Residues: CASSWQGGTETQYF.

The V and J genes are TRBV15 and TRBJ1-1, with D hard to call. The ends were cut back, 0 bases at V and 3 bases at J, with 5 bases in the middle. CDR3 length equals 13 residues. Germline CDR1 and CDR2: LNHNV and YYDKDF (reference sequence). CDR3 amino acids: CATSRDEDTEAFF. CDR3 coding DNA: TGTGCCACCAGCAGAGATGAGGACACTGAAGCTTTCTTT.

The chain links TRBV11-2 to TRBJ2-7; D is unclear. CDR1 and CDR2 from the germline V gene are SGHAT and FQNNGV. Trimming removed 2 bases at V and 0 bases at J, with 11 bases between. The CDR3 contains 15 residues. The CDR3 DNA is TGTGCCAGCAGCTTATTCCCCTCTAGCTCCTACGAGCAGTACTTC. The encoded protein is CASSLFPSSSYEQYF. The whole variable domain, filled in from reference TRBV11-2 and TRBJ2-7, reads EAGVAQSPRYKIIEKRQSVAFWCNPISGHATLYWYQQILGQGPKLLIQFQNNGVVDDSQLPKDRFSAERLKGVDSTLKIQPAKLEDSAVYLCASSLFPSSSYEQYFGPGTRLTVT.

The chain joins TRBV4-1 to TRBJ1-1; D perhaps matches TRBD1 (5 bases). V lost 1 base, J lost 1 base, and 7 bases lay in between. The CDR3 runs 14 residues. From germline, CDR1 is MGHRA and CDR2 YSYEKL. The CDR3 nucleotides read TGCGCCAGCAGCCAAGGCAGGGCGAACACTGAAGCTTTCTTT. Protein product: CASSQGRANTEAFF.

The V gene is TRBV6-6, the J gene TRBJ2-1, with 9 bases identical to TRBD1. CDR1 is MNHNY, CDR2 SVGAGI, per germline (reference sequence). With V trimmed by 10 bases and J by 7 bases, 14 bases remained unmatched. This CDR3 region has 15 residues. The chain's CDR3 is CATEPGTGSRNEQFF. As DNA, the CDR3 is TGTGCCACCGAGCCCGGGACAGGGTCTCGTAATGAGCAGTTCTTC.

The chain carries TRBV11-2 and TRBJ1-5; 7 bases align to TRBD1. The junction had 8 bases not matched to a gene; V was cut back by 4 bases and J by 5 bases. Germline V lookup: CDR1 SGHAT, CDR2 FQNNGV. This CDR3 is built from 15 residues. CDR3 in amino acids: CASSSGQVRHQPQHF. CDR3 in DNA: TGTGCCAGCAGCTCCGGACAGGTCCGGCATCAGCCCCAGCATTTT.

The chain employs TRBV28 and TRBJ2-5; TRBD1 matches 7 bases. TRBJ2-7 explains the end of the DNA better; the J call may be wrong. Germline lookup yields CDR1 MDHEN and CDR2 SYDVKM. This CDR3 comprises 15 residues. The CDR3 nucleotides read TGTGCCAGCAGTCCCACCGGGACAGTAACCTACGAGCAGTACTTC. It encodes CASSPTGTVTYEQYF.

V and J are TRBV28 and TRBJ1-1; D ambiguous. Germline CDR1 is MDHEN and CDR2 is SYDVKM. This CDR3 region has 14 residues. V gave up 5 bases and J gave up 1 base, with 11 bases separating them. In DNA, the CDR3 is TGTGCCAGCAGTCGGGGTGGCAAGAACACTGAAGCTTTCTTT. Amino acids: CASSRGGKNTEAFF.

The rearrangement joins TRBV7-9 to TRBJ2-3, with D possibly being TRBD2 (5 bases). Per the germline V gene, CDR1 is SEHNR and CDR2 is FQNEAQ (reference sequence). CDR3 size: 12 residues. V dropped 6 bases and J dropped 4 bases, with 8 bases sitting between them. The CDR3 sequence is CASSPLADTQYF. The CDR3 DNA reads as TGTGCCAGCAGTCCACTAGCAGATACGCAGTATTTT. Complete variable domain (other parts from reference TRBV7-9 and TRBJ2-3): DTGVSQNPRHKITKRGQNVTFRCDPISEHNRLYWYRQTLGQGPEFLTYFQNEAQLEKSRLLSDRFSAERPKGSFSTLEIQRTEQGDSAMYLCASSPLADTQYFGPGTRLTVL.

The count of this clone is one. The chain uses TRBV9 and TRBJ2-3, with D hard to call. The V gene's germline CDR1 is SGDLS and CDR2 YYNGEE. The CDR3 spans 14 residues. V was trimmed by 1 base and J by 2 bases, leaving 8 bases between them. Here the CDR3 DNA reads TGTGCCAGCAGCGTAAGTGGATTCACAGATACGCAGTATTTT. Residues: CASSVSGFTDTQYF.

V is TRBV7-9 and J is TRBJ2-1, with a tentative D call TRBD1 (5 bases). The CDR3 is made up of 14 amino acids. Germline V gene data show CDR1 as SEHNR and CDR2 as FQNEAQ (reference sequence). Between the trimmed V and J ends, which lost 3 bases and 4 bases, there was a span of 10 bases. The CDR3, as DNA: TGTGCCAGCAGCTTTAGGCAGGGATACAATGAGCAGTTCTTC. Translation gives CASSFRQGYNEQFF.

The chain has TRBV10-2 and TRBJ1-2, with unresolved D. The CDR3 contains 15 residues. The germline V gene has CDR1 WSHSY and CDR2 SAAADI. V lost 0 bases to trimming and J lost 1 base, with 9 bases between them. The CDR3 nucleotides read TGCGCCAGCAGTGAGTCAGACATCGTTAACTATGGCTACACCTTC. Translation gives CASSESDIVNYGYTF.

CDR3 amino acids: CASRAGDTQYF. For the CDR3, the DNA is TGTGCCAGCAGGGCTGGAGATACGCAGTATTTT. The chain uses TRBV2 and TRBJ2-3, with D uncertain. This CDR3 region has 11 residues. Germline V gives CDR1 SNHLY, CDR2 FYNNEI. Trimming took 6 bases from V and 5 from J, leaving 6 bases between them.

This chain joins TRBV12-2 and TRBJ2-5; TRBD1, the D gene given by the table, was not confirmed from the DNA. TRBV12-2 counts as a pseudogene. This CDR3 has 14 amino acids. CDR3 in amino acids: CASRSDRGWETQYF. DNA for the CDR3: TGTGCAAGTCGCTCCGACAGGGGGTGGGAGACCCAGTACTTC.

This clone was seen a handful of times. The chain carries TRBV6-5 and TRBJ2-7; TRBD2 agrees at 9 bases. V lost 4 bases to trimming and J lost 6 bases; unmatched junction nucleotides: 7. The CDR3 has 14 residues. From germline, CDR1 is MNHEY and CDR2 SVGAGI. Here the CDR3 DNA reads TGTGCCAGCAGTTCGGCGGGAGGGCCAGCCGAGCAGTACTTC. This encodes CASSSAGGPAEQYF.

V gene TRBV2 combines with J gene TRBJ2-1, with TRBD2 identical over 8 bases. Trimming cost V 4 bases and J 7 bases; bases outside gene matches: 6. CDR1 is SNHLY, CDR2 FYNNEI, per germline. This CDR3 is 14 amino acids long. DNA for the CDR3: TGTGCCAGCAGTGGGACTAGCTCGGCGAATGAGCAGTTCTTC. It is translated as CASSGTSSANEQFF.

The V call is TRBV10-3, the J call TRBJ2-6, with 8 bases aligning to TRBD2. The length of the CDR3 is 13 residues. Trimming removed 11 bases from V and 2 bases from J; junction bases left unmatched: 2. Germline CDR1 and CDR2: ENHRY and SYGVKD. Here the CDR3 DNA reads TGTGCCTCGGGACTAGCTGGGGCCAACGTCCTGACTTTC. Its protein product is CASGLAGANVLTF.